The 18 T cell receptor beta chains reported below all come from one sample, sequenced in a study. TCRdb re-analysed the 5' RACE reads in MiXCR, keeping a single row per CDR3 protein. The sample contains under 5,500 distinct CDR3 sequences, about two thirds of which appear only once. Material: naive CD4+ T cells sorted from blood. Subset noted: naive CD4+ T cells, CD4+CD45RA+CD25-. Source of these receptors: a female donor with breast cancer.

The chain is built from TRBV9 and TRBJ2-7; D is unresolved. The CDR3 totals 11 residues. Germline loops: CDR1 SGDLS, CDR2 YYNGEE. The germline V and J ends were trimmed by 7 bases and 2 bases, with 7 bases remaining between them. The CDR3 bases are TGTGCCAGCCTTAGTGCCTACGAGCAGTACTTC. Amino acid sequence: CASLSAYEQYF.

The chain links TRBV12-3 or TRBV12-4 to TRBJ1-3, with D unresolved. The CDR3 has 12 residues. Trimming took 7 bases from V and 0 from J, leaving 4 bases between them. CDR3 coding DNA: TGTGCCAGCACTCTCTCTGGAAACACCATATATTTT. Translated, it gives CASTLSGNTIYF.

The genes are TRBV10-2 and TRBJ2-1; perhaps D is TRBD1 or TRBD2 (7 bases each). V was pared by 4 bases and J by 7 bases, with 20 bases between. This CDR3 is built from 16 residues. Per the germline V gene, CDR1 is WSHSY and CDR2 is SAAADI. The CDR3 coding sequence is TGCGCCAGCAGTGTGGCCAGGGGGGGCTTAAGAAATGAGCAGTTCTTC. Amino acids: CASSVARGGLRNEQFF.

CDR3 residues: CSVQRGISGGPTDTQYF. In DNA, the CDR3 is TGCAGTGTTCAGCGGGGAATAAGCGGGGGGCCCACAGATACGCAGTATTTT. The chain recombines TRBV20-1 with TRBJ2-3; 9 positions match TRBD2. CDR1 DFQATT and CDR2 SNEGSKA come from the germline V gene (reference sequence). The CDR3 consists of 17 residues. V gave up 7 bases and J gave up 2 bases; unmatched junction bases: 16.

The chain has TRBV7-6 and TRBJ2-2; maybe TRBD1 (6 bases). V was cut by 3 bases and J by 6 bases, with 11 bases left in between. Germline V gene sequence: CDR1 SGHVS, CDR2 FNYEAQ. The CDR3 totals 14 residues. In DNA form, the CDR3 reads TGTGCCAGCAGCTTCTTTAAGGGGGCCGGGGAGCTGTTTTTT. It encodes CASSFFKGAGELFF.

The V call is TRBV30, the J call TRBJ2-2, with D uncertain. This CDR3 comprises 15 residues. Germline V gives CDR1 GTSNPN, CDR2 SVGIG (reference sequence). V lost 4 bases and J lost 1, with 13 bases in between. CDR3 bases: TGTGCCTGGATTGGGCAGGACCTGAACACCGGGGAGCTGTTTTTT. It codes for CAWIGQDLNTGELFF. The full variable domain, completed using reference TRBV30 and TRBJ2-2, is SQTIHQWPATLVQPVGSPLSLECTVEGTSNPNLYWYRQAAGRGLQLLFYSVGIGQISSEVPQNLSASRPQDRQFILSSKKLLLSDSGFYLCAWIGQDLNTGELFFGEGSRLTVL.

The chain uses TRBV10-3 and TRBJ2-1; 9 bases map to TRBD1. CDR3 length: 15 amino acids. The germline CDR1 and CDR2 sequences are ENHRY and SYGVKD. V lost 5 bases to trimming and J lost 5 bases; unmatched junction nucleotides: 7. The CDR3 region is CAISWTRTGDNEQFF. As DNA, the CDR3 is TGTGCCATCAGTTGGACTAGGACAGGGGACAATGAGCAGTTCTTC.

This chain joins TRBV27 and TRBJ1-2; D is possibly TRBD1 (5 bases). The CDR3 is made up of 13 amino acids. The V gene lost 5 bases and the J gene lost 8 bases, with 15 bases spanning the gap. Looked up from germline, CDR1 is MNHEY and CDR2 is SMNVEV (reference sequence). This CDR3 reads CASSPGTPRGYTF. CDR3 nucleotide sequence: TGTGCCAGCAGTCCTGGGACTCCTCGGGGCTACACCTTC.

The rearrangement links TRBV12-3 or TRBV12-4 to TRBJ1-2; 8 nucleotides align to TRBD1. The junction had 10 bases not matched to a gene; V was cut back by 6 bases and J by 4 bases. CDR3 length: 15 residues. This CDR3 is CASRSRGGTGYGYTF. In DNA, the CDR3 is TGTGCCAGCAGATCCCGGGGGGGGACAGGCTATGGCTACACCTTC.

The rearrangement uses TRBV20-1 and TRBJ2-7, with 8 bases fitting TRBD1. The germline V gene encodes CDR1 DFQATT and CDR2 SNEGSKA (reference sequence). With V trimmed by 0 bases and J by 6 bases, 7 bases remained unmatched. The CDR3 contains 14 residues. This CDR3 is CSARDPGTGLEQYF. CDR3 DNA: TGCAGTGCTAGAGATCCCGGGACAGGACTCGAGCAGTACTTC.

Only a few counts were recorded for this clonotype. This chain uses TRBV9 with TRBJ2-1; perhaps TRBD2 as D (7 bases). The germline V gene encodes CDR1 SGDLS and CDR2 YYNGEE. Trimming left V 3 bases short and J 7 bases short, with 17 bases between. This CDR3 region has 15 residues. CDR3 residues: CASSEWGGYNNEQFF. For the CDR3, the DNA is TGTGCCAGCAGCGAGTGGGGGGGCTACAATAATGAGCAGTTCTTC.

A note on this clonotype: Compared with germline, one end of the junction differs, possibly owing to a read error. The chain employs TRBV11-3 and TRBJ2-1; 13 bases fit TRBD2. Germline CDR1 reads SGHNT; CDR2 reads YENEEA. The length of the CDR3 is 17 residues. CDR3 amino acids: CASSPGLAGVSYNERFF. CDR3 DNA sequence: TGTGCCAGCAGCCCCGGACTAGCGGGGGTATCGTACAATGAGCGGTTCTTC.

The V and J genes are TRBV5-1 and TRBJ2-7; 7 positions match TRBD1. The germline CDR1 and CDR2 sequences are SGHRS and YFSETQ. CDR3 size: 14 residues. V lost 4 bases and J lost 0; bases outside the gene matches: 4. For the CDR3, the DNA is TGCGCCAGCAGCCAAGCAGGGGGCTCCTACGAGCAGTACTTC. The encoded protein is CASSQAGGSYEQYF.

The chain has TRBV4-2 and TRBJ2-2, with unresolved D. V was cut by 1 base and J by 6 bases, with 9 bases left in between. This CDR3 region has 14 residues. Germline V CDR1 and CDR2: LGHNA, YNFKEQ. The CDR3 protein is CASSQALGAGELFF. The CDR3 DNA is TGTGCCAGCAGCCAAGCGCTCGGTGCCGGGGAGCTGTTTTTT.

With regard to this clonotype: At one of its ends the junction is not consistent with the germline gene, which may arise from a read error. The rearrangement joins TRBV5-1 to TRBJ2-3; 8 bases are a match to TRBD2. The CDR3 extends over 15 amino acids. CDR1 SGHRS and CDR2 YFSETQ come from the germline V gene. The CDR3, as DNA: TGCGCCAGCAGCTCACGGACTAGCCGCACAGATACGCAGAATTTT. Its protein is CASSSRTSRTDTQNF.

The rearrangement links TRBV7-9 to TRBJ2-5; 8 bases fit TRBD1. CDR1 is SEHNR and CDR2 is FQNEAQ in the germline V gene (reference sequence). Trimming removed 7 bases from V and 5 bases from J; junction bases left unmatched: 9. CDR3 length: 14 amino acids. CDR3 region: CASNHGQGVETQYF. CDR3 DNA: TGTGCCAGCAACCACGGACAGGGAGTGGAGACCCAGTACTTC.

This chain links TRBV9 with TRBJ2-2, with D perhaps TRBD2 (6 bases). The CDR3 is 16 amino acids. V was clipped by 1 base and J by 0 bases, with 10 bases between them. In germline, CDR1 is SGDLS, CDR2 YYNGEE. Here the CDR3 DNA reads TGTGCCAGCAGCGTATTAGCGGACGCGAACACCGGGGAGCTGTTTTTT. Its protein is CASSVLADANTGELFF.

The J gene is TRBJ2-3, the V gene TRBV6-6, with a possible D match to TRBD1 (5 bases). The V gene's germline CDR1 is MNHNY and CDR2 SVGAGI (reference sequence). The V gene lost 5 bases and the J gene lost 4 bases, with 16 bases spanning the gap. CDR3 size: 15 residues. The CDR3 nucleotides read TGTGCCAGCAGTGAACAAGGGGTTCAGGCAGATACGCAGTATTTT. Its translation: CASSEQGVQADTQYF.